The clone carrying this T cell receptor (beta chain) is a singleton in its sample. Its antigen is still unknown. This entry is derived from a study of PD-1 blockade in classical Hodgkin lymphoma. Study in general: Patients received nivolumab 3 mg/kg intravenously every 2 weeks.

Noted time point: cycle 4 day 1 (C4D1), after more than five weeks of nivolumab. Every one of the patients relapsed after autologous stem cell transplantation (brentuximab vedotin exposure was variable). Trimming shortened V by 1 base and J by 4 bases, and 7 bases separated the two germline ends. The germline CDR1 and CDR2 sequences are MGHRA and YSYEKL. The CDR3 has 14 amino acids. Whole-study results and caveats: Reported findings placed baseline TCR diversity lower in newly diagnosed patients (compared with healthy donors). Newly diagnosed and completely responding patients shared comparable baseline diversity. Significant TCR diversity gains by C4D1 occurred in CD4+ but not CD8+ cells.

Sequenced by immunoSEQ multiplex PCR; TCRdb stores in-frame clones only, minus some. This table has approximately 89,000 clones, 83% appearing once. The chain recombines TRBV4-1 with TRBJ2-2, with D unresolved. This TCR was sampled from a human donor with classical Hodgkin lymphoma. The sequenced sample was peripheral blood mononuclear cells (PBMCs), obtained before the fourth cycle of nivolumab. The CDR3 reads CASSQVALTGELFF. The CDR3 coding sequence is TGCGCCAGCAGCCAAGTGGCTCTCACCGGGGAGCTGTTTTTT.